One sample yielded the 21 T cell receptor beta chains listed below, sequenced in a study of beta chain features in type 1 diabetes. The study reverse transcribed the entire isolated RNA, so it sequenced expressed TCRB transcripts. Sequenced by immunoSEQ multiplex PCR; TCRdb stores in-frame clones only, minus some. The sample yields a few hundred thousand clones, approximately 15% seen once. No antigen is known for these receptors. Findings and limits, study-wide: All four CD4+ subsets from Type 1 diabetes patients carried moderately but significantly shorter TCRB CDR3s.

The sequenced sample was naive CD4+ T cells from blood. Receptor source: a man between 18 and 29 years old with type 1 diabetes.

This clone was seen a few times. This rearrangement joins TRBV28 to TRBJ1-5; 12 positions match TRBD1. This CDR3 comprises 14 residues. V was pared by 11 bases and J by 6 bases, with 8 bases of the junction left unmatched. Per the germline V gene, CDR1 is MDHEN and CDR2 is SYDVKM. The CDR3 DNA reads TGTGCCGGGGGGACAGGGGGCGGTGGTCAGCCCCAGCATTTT. The encoded protein is CAGGTGGGGQPQHF.

The V call is TRBV9, the J call TRBJ2-2, with TRBD2 matching 7 bases. The CDR3 sequence is 16 residues long. The germline V gene encodes CDR1 SGDLS and CDR2 YYNGEE. The junction had 11 bases not matched to a gene; V was cut back by 4 bases and J by 5 bases. DNA of the CDR3: TGTGCCAGCAGCCCGTCGTCGGGGGGTTGGACCGGGGAGCTGTTTTTT. As protein: CASSPSSGGWTGELFF.

The gene calls are TRBV5-1 and TRBJ2-7, with D tentatively TRBD2 (6 bases). The CDR3 is 14 amino acids. Germline assignment: CDR1 SGHRS and CDR2 YFSETQ. Trimming took 4 bases from V and 6 from J, leaving 17 bases between them. The CDR3, as DNA: TGCGCCAGCAGCATCGGACCCCTCGGGGGCGAGCAGTACTTC. It yields the protein CASSIGPLGGEQYF.

This clone came up a few times. CDR3 amino acids: CASSLIGQGANEQFF. The CDR3 coding sequence is TGTGCCAGCAGCTTAATCGGACAGGGGGCCAATGAGCAGTTCTTC. The chain links TRBV7-9 to TRBJ2-1; 11 positions match TRBD1. CDR1 is SEHNR, CDR2 FQNEAQ, per germline (reference sequence). With V trimmed by 2 bases and J by 6 bases, 3 bases remained unmatched. CDR3 size: 15 residues.

This clone was counted only a few times. The genes are TRBV6-5 and TRBJ1-5; 9 positions match TRBD1. The J segment lost 10 bases and the V segment lost 1 base, leaving 2 bases of the junction unmatched. The germline gives CDR1 MNHEY, CDR2 SVGAGI. The CDR3 runs 13 residues. CDR3 sequence: CASSYFTGGPQHF. The CDR3 DNA is TGTGCCAGCAGTTACTTCACAGGGGGCCCCCAGCATTTT.

The table lists this clone with a few counts. J is TRBJ2-2 and V is TRBV13, with D possibly TRBD2 on 6 matching bases. V gave up 3 bases and J gave up 1 base, with 15 bases separating them. The CDR3 has 17 amino acids. In germline, CDR1 is PRHDT, CDR2 FYEKMQ (reference sequence). The CDR3 DNA follows: TGTGCCAGCAGCTTTCCCCTCGTGGGAGGGAACACCGGGGAGCTGTTTTTT. Protein product: CASSFPLVGGNTGELFF.

The chain recombines TRBV29-1 with TRBJ2-1, with D maybe TRBD1 (5 bases). There are 13 residues in the CDR3. The V gene's germline CDR1 is SQVTM and CDR2 ANQGSEA. V dropped 3 bases and J dropped 8 bases, with 14 bases sitting between them. CDR3 protein: CSVEPLGADEQFF. CDR3 bases: TGCAGCGTTGAGCCCCTTGGGGCCGATGAGCAGTTCTTC.

This clone has just a few counts. The chain combines TRBV28 with TRBJ1-1; perhaps TRBD1 as D (5 bases). The V end lost 3 bases, the J end lost 8 bases, and 13 bases lay between the germline ends. Germline values: CDR1 MDHEN, CDR2 SYDVKM. CDR3 length: 13 amino acids. CDR3 in amino acids: CASSLAGWREAFF. The DNA for the CDR3 is TGTGCCAGCAGTTTGGCAGGGTGGCGGGAAGCTTTCTTT.

A few counts support this clone. The chain joins TRBV28 to TRBJ2-7; D may be TRBD2 (5 bases). CDR1 and CDR2 from the germline V gene are MDHEN and SYDVKM. V was trimmed by 8 bases and J by 6 bases, leaving 11 bases between them. This CDR3 contains 11 residues. DNA for the CDR3: TGTGCCAGCGGAAGGGCGGGCGAGCAGTACTTC. Translation gives CASGRAGEQYF.

The rearrangement uses TRBV7-2 and TRBJ2-5; 9 bases fit TRBD2. V gave up 5 bases and J gave up 3 bases; unmatched junction bases: 7. The CDR3 covers 15 residues. Looked up from germline, CDR1 is SGHTA and CDR2 is FQGNSA. CDR3 DNA: TGTGCCAGCAGCAAACTCCTAGCGGGGAAAGAGACCCAGTACTTC. Encoded protein: CASSKLLAGKETQYF.

The genes are TRBV18 and TRBJ2-1; 10 positions match TRBD2. Trimming cost V 8 bases and J 8 bases; bases outside gene matches: 9. The CDR3 runs to 14 residues. Germline CDR1 is KGHSH and CDR2 is LQKENI. CDR3 in amino acids: CASKGAGGPDEQFF. The DNA of the CDR3 is TGTGCCAGCAAGGGAGCGGGAGGGCCTGATGAGCAGTTCTTC. The full variable domain, its missing parts supplied by reference TRBV18 and TRBJ2-1, is NAGVMQNPRHLVRRRGQEARLRCSPMKGHSHVYWYRQLPEEGLKFMVYLQKENIIDESGMPKERFSAEFPKEGPSILRIQQVVRGDSAAYFCASKGAGGPDEQFFGPGTRLTVL.

The V gene is TRBV28, the J gene TRBJ2-4, with 7 nucleotides matching TRBD1. Germline-derived CDR1 and CDR2 are MDHEN and SYDVKM. V shed 6 bases and J 8 bases; nucleotides not matched to a gene: 13. The CDR3 runs to 15 residues. CDR3 protein: CASSQGAGGVDIQYF. In DNA, the CDR3 is TGTGCCAGCAGCCAAGGAGCAGGGGGAGTCGACATTCAGTACTTC.

The chain carries TRBV11-2 and TRBJ2-3; a possible D gene is TRBD2 (5 bases). Germline V gene lookup returns CDR1 SGHAT and CDR2 FQNNGV. V lost 5 bases to trimming and J lost 2 bases, with 11 bases between them. There are 14 residues in the CDR3. The CDR3 sequence is CASSKRTFTDTQYF. The CDR3 nucleotides read TGTGCCAGCAGCAAGCGGACCTTCACAGATACGCAGTATTTT.

This clone has only a few counts. This sample includes further DNA sequences coding for the same CDR3. The V and J genes are TRBV9 and TRBJ2-1; D might be TRBD1 (6 bases). The germline CDR1 and CDR2 sequences are SGDLS and YYNGEE. V was trimmed by 0 bases and J by 2 bases, leaving 6 bases between them. The CDR3 loop spans 14 amino acids. DNA of the CDR3: TGTGCCAGCAGCGTAGGGACAGCCTACAATGAGCAGTTCTTC. Amino acid sequence: CASSVGTAYNEQFF.

V usage is TRBV14 and J usage is TRBJ2-3; D is unresolved. From germline, CDR1 is SGHDN and CDR2 FVKESK. V was trimmed by 3 bases and J by 4 bases, leaving 5 bases between them. The CDR3 spans 12 residues. CDR3 loop: CASSHLSDTQYF. In DNA form, the CDR3 reads TGTGCCAGCAGCCATCTGTCAGATACGCAGTATTTT.

The gene calls are TRBV5-1 and TRBJ1-1; no reliable D call. CDR3 length equals 13 residues. V gave up 3 bases and J gave up 3 bases, with 9 bases separating them. CDR1 is SGHRS, CDR2 YFSETQ, per germline. In DNA form, the CDR3 reads TGCGCCAGCAGCTCAGACACCTACACTGAAGCTTTCTTT. Its protein product is CASSSDTYTEAFF.

The chain combines TRBV30 with TRBJ1-2; 9 bases are shared with TRBD1. Germline CDR1 GTSNPN, CDR2 SVGIG (reference sequence). The V segment lost 3 bases and the J segment 8 bases; nucleotides outside the gene matches: 16. This CDR3 comprises 16 residues. CDR3 region: CAWRITPGTGKLGYTF. CDR3 in DNA: TGTGCCTGGAGGATAACCCCCGGGACAGGGAAACTCGGCTACACCTTC.

The chain joins TRBV5-4 to TRBJ1-6; D ambiguous. Germline V lookup: CDR1 SGHNT, CDR2 YYREEE (reference sequence). CDR3 length equals 14 residues. V lost 3 bases, J lost 6 bases, and 10 bases lay in between. The CDR3: CASSWSRANSPLHF. CDR3 coding DNA: TGTGCCAGCAGCTGGTCGAGGGCTAATTCACCCCTCCACTTT.

The rearrangement uses TRBV18 and TRBJ2-1, with 9 bases that match TRBD1. J gave up 7 bases and V 3 bases, and 7 bases lay outside the gene matches. Germline assignment: CDR1 KGHSH and CDR2 LQKENI. This CDR3 has 15 residues. The CDR3 spells CASSPGTGNRNEQFF. The CDR3 DNA follows: TGTGCCAGCTCACCCGGGACAGGGAACAGGAATGAGCAGTTCTTC.

This clone was seen a handful of times. This sequence joins TRBV19 and TRBJ2-4; TRBD2 matches 10 bases. Germline CDR1 and CDR2: LNHDA and SQIVND (reference sequence). CDR3 length: 19 amino acids. V lost 6 bases to trimming and J lost 0 bases; unmatched junction nucleotides: 14. For the CDR3, the DNA is TGTGCCAGTAGCCTCGGCCGACTAGCGGGCAGACTAGCCAAAAACATTCAGTACTTC. As protein: CASSLGRLAGRLAKNIQYF.

This clone occurred a few times. The chain employs TRBV7-9 and TRBJ2-5, with D tentatively TRBD2 (5 bases). The CDR3 consists of 15 residues. Germline lookup yields CDR1 SEHNR and CDR2 FQNEAQ (reference sequence). Trimming shortened V by 3 bases and J by 1 base, and 12 bases separated the two germline ends. In DNA, the CDR3 is TGTGCCAGCAGCTTCAGAGCGGAGCGCCAAGAGACCCAGTACTTC. This translates into CASSFRAERQETQYF.